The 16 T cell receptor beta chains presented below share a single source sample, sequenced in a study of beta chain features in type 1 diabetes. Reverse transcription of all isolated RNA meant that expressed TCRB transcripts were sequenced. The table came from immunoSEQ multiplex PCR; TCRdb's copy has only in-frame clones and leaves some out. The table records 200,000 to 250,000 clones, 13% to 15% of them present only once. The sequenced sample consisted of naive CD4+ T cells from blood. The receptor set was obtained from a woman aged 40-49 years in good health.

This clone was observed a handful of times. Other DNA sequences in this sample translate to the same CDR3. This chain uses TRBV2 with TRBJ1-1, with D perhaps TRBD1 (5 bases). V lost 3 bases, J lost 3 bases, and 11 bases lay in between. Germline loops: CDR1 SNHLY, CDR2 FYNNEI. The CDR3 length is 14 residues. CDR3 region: CASSEQGLDTEAFF. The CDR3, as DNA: TGTGCCAGCAGTGAGCAGGGTTTAGACACTGAAGCTTTCTTT.

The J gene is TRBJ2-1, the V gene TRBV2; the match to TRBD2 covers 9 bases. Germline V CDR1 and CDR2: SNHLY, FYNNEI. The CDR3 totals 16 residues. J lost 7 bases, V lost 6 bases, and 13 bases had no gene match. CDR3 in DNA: TGTGCCAGCAGGGACCCTAGCGGGGTCCCCTTAAATGAGCAGTTCTTC. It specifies CASRDPSGVPLNEQFF.

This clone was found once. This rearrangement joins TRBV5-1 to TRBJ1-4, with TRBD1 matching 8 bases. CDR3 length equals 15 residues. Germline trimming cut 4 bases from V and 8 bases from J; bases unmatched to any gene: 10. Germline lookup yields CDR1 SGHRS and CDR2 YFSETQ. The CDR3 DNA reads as TGCGCCAGCAGCACGACAGGGGAGGTTCGCGAAAAACTGTTTTTT. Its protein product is CASSTTGEVREKLFF.

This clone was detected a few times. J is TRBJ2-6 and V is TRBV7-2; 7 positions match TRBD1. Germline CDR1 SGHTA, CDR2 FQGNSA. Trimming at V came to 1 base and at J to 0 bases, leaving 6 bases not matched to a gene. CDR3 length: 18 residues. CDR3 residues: CASSLVGTASSGANVLTF. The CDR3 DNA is TGTGCCAGCAGCTTAGTAGGGACAGCCAGCTCTGGGGCCAACGTCCTGACTTTC. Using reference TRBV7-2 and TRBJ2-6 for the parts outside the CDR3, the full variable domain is GAGVSQSPSNKVTEKGKDVELRCDPISGHTALYWYRQSLGQGLEFLIYFQGNSAPDKSGLPSDRFSAERTGGSVSTLTIQRTQQEDSAVYLCASSLVGTASSGANVLTFGAGSRLTVL.

The CDR3 DNA reads TGCGCCAGCAGCCAAGTTCAGGGCAGGGTGGGTCCGCTAGCCAAAAACATTCAGTACTTC. Amino acids: CASSQVQGRVGPLAKNIQYF. The chain links TRBV4-1 to TRBJ2-4, with a tentative D call TRBD1 (5 bases). Germline lookup yields CDR1 MGHRA and CDR2 YSYEKL. Trimming removed 1 base from V and 0 bases from J, with 22 bases in between. The CDR3 length is 20 residues.

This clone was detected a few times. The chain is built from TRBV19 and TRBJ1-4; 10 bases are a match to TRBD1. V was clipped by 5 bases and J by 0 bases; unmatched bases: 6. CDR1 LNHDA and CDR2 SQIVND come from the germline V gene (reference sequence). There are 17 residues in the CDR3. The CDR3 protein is CASSPDRGTATNEKLFF. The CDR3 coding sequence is TGTGCCAGTAGTCCGGACAGGGGGACGGCAACTAATGAAAAACTGTTTTTT.

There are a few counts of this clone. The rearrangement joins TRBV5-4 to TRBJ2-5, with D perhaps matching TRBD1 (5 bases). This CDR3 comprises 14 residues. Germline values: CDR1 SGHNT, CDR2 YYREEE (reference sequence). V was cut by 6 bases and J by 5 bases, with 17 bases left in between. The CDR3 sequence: CASTDGQGRETQYF. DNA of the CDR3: TGTGCCAGCACCGACGGGCAGGGTCGGGAGACCCAGTACTTC. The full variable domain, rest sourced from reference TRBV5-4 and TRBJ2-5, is ETGVTQSPTHLIKTRGQQVTLRCSSQSGHNTVSWYQQALGQGPQFIFQYYREEENGRGNFPPRFSGLQFPNYSSELNVNALELDDSALYLCASTDGQGRETQYFGPGTRLLVL.

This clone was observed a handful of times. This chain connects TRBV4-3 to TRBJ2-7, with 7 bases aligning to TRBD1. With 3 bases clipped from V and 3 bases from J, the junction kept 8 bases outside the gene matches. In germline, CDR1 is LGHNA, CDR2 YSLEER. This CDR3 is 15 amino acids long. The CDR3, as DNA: TGCGCCAGCAGCCACCAAAAGACAGGGAGCTACGAGCAGTACTTC. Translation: CASSHQKTGSYEQYF.

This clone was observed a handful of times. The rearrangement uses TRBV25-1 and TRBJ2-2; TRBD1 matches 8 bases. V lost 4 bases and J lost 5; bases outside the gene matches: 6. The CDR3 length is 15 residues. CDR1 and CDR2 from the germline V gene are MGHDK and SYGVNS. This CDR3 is CASSVPGGTTGELFF. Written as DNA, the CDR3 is TGTGCCAGCAGTGTACCAGGGGGCACTACCGGGGAGCTGTTTTTT.

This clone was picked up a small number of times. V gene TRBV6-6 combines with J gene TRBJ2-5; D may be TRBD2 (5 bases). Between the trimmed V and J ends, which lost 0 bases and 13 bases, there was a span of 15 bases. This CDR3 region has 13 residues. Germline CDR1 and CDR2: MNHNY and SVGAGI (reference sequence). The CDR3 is CASSYSGSPAGYF. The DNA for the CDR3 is TGTGCCAGCAGTTACTCAGGTTCACCGGCGGGGTACTTC.

The CDR3 DNA reads as TGTGCCAGCAGCTTGGACTGGGAGGGAAACACCATATATTTT. It is translated as CASSLDWEGNTIYF. The chain has TRBV7-9 and TRBJ1-3; D is undetermined. The CDR3 spans 14 residues. The V gene's germline CDR1 is SEHNR and CDR2 FQNEAQ (reference sequence). V gave up 3 bases and J gave up 4 bases, with 10 bases separating them.

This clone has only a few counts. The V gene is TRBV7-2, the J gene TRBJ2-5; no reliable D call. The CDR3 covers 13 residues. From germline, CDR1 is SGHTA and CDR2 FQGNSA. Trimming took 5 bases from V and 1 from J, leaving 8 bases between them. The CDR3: CASSRTSQETQYF. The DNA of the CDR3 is TGTGCCAGCAGCCGAACATCCCAAGAGACCCAGTACTTC.

The CDR3: CASSFTTTNYGYTF. CDR3 sequence (DNA): TGCGCCAGCAGCTTTACCACCACAAACTATGGCTACACCTTC. V usage is TRBV5-1 and J usage is TRBJ1-2; no firm D call. Trimming removed 2 bases at V and 2 bases at J, with 10 bases between. CDR1 is SGHRS, CDR2 YFSETQ, per germline. The CDR3 is made up of 14 amino acids.

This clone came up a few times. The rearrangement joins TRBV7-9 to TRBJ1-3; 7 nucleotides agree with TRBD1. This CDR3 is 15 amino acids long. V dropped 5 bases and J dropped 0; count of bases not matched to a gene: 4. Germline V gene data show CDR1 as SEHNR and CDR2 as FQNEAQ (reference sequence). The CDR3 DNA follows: TGTGCCAGCAGCCCATGGGACAGCTCTGGAAACACCATATATTTT. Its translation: CASSPWDSSGNTIYF.

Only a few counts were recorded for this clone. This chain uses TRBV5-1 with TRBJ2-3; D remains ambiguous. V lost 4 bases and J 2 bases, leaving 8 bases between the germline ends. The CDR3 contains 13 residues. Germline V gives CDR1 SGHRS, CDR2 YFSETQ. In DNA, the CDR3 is TGCGCCAGCAGCAGTTCTAACACAGATACGCAGTATTTT. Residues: CASSSSNTDTQYF.

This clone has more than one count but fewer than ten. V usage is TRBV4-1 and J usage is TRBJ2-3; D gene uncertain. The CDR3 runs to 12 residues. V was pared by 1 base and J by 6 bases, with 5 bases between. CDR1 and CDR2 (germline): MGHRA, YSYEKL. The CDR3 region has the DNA TGCGCCAGCAGCCAAGTGCAGGATACGCAGTATTTT. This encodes CASSQVQDTQYF.